The clone carrying this T cell receptor beta chain was picked up a small number of times. Its cognate antigen is unknown. The data were obtained in a study of blood T cells in healthy people across ages. Study background: Per every two T cells, about one barcoded beta molecule was captured by template switching.

The CDR3 consists of 15 residues. The V end lost 2 bases, the J end lost 3 bases, and 14 bases lay between the germline ends. The germline CDR1 and CDR2 sequences are SGHTA and FQGNSA. Primed by a sample-barcoded 5' primer and a J-beta primer mix, a second PCR proceeded for about 7 to 11 cycles. TCRdb ran MiXCR on the 5' RACE reads and lists one entry per CDR3 protein. The sample shows a few hundred thousand distinct CDR3 sequences, 27% of them seen only once. General observations from the study: Age brought a roughly linear fall in TCR beta diversity measured per million T cells.

Healthy Caucasians from Russia aged roughly 6 to 95 served as donors. The chain couples TRBV7-2 to TRBJ2-7, with a weak D call TRBD2 (6 bases). The sequencing input was blood. The TCR comes from a woman aged 70-85 years in good health. CDR3 residues: CASSLWGGVYYEQYF. CDR3 sequence (DNA): TGTGCCAGCAGCTTATGGGGCGGGGTGTACTACGAGCAGTACTTC. The variable domain in full, completed from reference TRBV7-2 and TRBJ2-7, reads GAGVSQSPSNKVTEKGKDVELRCDPISGHTALYWYRQSLGQGLEFLIYFQGNSAPDKSGLPSDRFSAERTGGSVSTLTIQRTQQEDSAVYLCASSLWGGVYYEQYFGPGTRLTVT.